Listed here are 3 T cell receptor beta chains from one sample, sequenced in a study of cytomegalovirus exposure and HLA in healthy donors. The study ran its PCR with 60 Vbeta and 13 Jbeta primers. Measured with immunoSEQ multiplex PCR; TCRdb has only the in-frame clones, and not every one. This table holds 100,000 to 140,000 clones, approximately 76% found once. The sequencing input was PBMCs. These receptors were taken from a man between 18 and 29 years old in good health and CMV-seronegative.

The CDR3 sequence is CASSGKRGAQNEQFF. The CDR3 nucleotides read TGTGCCAGCAGCGGAAAGCGGGGGGCCCAAAATGAGCAGTTCTTC. This rearrangement joins TRBV7-2 to TRBJ2-1; 9 bases match TRBD2. The CDR3 has 15 residues. The ends lost 5 bases at V and 7 bases at J; junction bases unmatched: 9. CDR1 is SGHTA and CDR2 is FQGNSA in the germline V gene.

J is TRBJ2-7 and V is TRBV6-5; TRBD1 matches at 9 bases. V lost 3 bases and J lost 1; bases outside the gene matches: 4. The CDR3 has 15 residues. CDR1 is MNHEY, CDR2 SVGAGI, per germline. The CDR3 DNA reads TGTGCCAGCAGTTATGACAGGGGGGAATCCTACGAGCAGTACTTC. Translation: CASSYDRGESYEQYF.

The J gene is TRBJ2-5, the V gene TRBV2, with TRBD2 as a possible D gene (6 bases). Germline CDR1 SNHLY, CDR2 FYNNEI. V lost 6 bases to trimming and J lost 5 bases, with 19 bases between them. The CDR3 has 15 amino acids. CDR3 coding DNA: TGTGCCAGCAGGTCTACCGGGACTGTCGGGGAGACCCAGTACTTC. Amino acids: CASRSTGTVGETQYF.